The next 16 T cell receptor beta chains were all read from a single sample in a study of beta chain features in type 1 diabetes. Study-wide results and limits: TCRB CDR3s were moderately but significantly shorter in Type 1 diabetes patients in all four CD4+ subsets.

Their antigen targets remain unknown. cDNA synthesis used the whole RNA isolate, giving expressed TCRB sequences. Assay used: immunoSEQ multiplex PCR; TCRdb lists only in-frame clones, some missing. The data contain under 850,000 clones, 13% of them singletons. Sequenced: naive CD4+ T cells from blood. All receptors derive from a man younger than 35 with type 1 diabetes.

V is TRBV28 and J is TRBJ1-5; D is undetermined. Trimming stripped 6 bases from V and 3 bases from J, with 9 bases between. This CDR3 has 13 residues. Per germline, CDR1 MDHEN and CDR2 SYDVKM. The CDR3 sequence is CASRKDLNQPQHF. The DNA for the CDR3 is TGTGCCAGCAGAAAGGACCTCAATCAGCCCCAGCATTTT.

CDR3: CAWYPRWSSGNTIYF. The DNA for the CDR3 is TGTGCCTGGTACCCCCGGTGGTCCTCTGGAAACACCATATATTTT. The rearrangement links TRBV30 to TRBJ1-3; no clear D gene. Trimming took 5 bases from V and 0 from J, leaving 14 bases between them. The CDR3 sequence is 15 residues long. Germline values: CDR1 GTSNPN, CDR2 SVGIG (reference sequence).

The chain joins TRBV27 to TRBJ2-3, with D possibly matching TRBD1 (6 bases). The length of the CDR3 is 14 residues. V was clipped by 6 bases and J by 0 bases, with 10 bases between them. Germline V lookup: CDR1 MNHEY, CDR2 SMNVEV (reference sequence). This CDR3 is CASSRGVSTDTQYF. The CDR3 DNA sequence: TGTGCCAGCAGCAGGGGAGTTAGCACAGATACGCAGTATTTT.

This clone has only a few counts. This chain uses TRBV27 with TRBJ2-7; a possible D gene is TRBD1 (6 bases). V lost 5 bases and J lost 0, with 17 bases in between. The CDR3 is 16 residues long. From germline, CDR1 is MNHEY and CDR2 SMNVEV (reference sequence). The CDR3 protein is CASSLQGLGSSYEQYF. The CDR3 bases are TGTGCCAGCAGTCTACAGGGTTTAGGGAGCTCCTACGAGCAGTACTTC.

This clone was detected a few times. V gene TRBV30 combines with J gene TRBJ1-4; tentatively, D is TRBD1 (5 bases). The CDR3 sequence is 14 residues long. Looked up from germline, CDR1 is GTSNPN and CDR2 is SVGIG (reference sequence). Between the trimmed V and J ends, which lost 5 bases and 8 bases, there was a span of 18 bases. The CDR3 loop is CAWVPRQGSEKLFF. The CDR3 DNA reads TGTGCCTGGGTTCCGCGTCAGGGCTCCGAAAAACTGTTTTTT.

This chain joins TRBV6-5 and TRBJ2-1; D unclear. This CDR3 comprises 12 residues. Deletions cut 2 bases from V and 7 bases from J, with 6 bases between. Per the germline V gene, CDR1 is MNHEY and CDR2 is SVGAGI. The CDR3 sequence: CASSYRRNEQFF. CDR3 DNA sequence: TGTGCCAGCAGTTACAGGAGAAATGAGCAGTTCTTC.

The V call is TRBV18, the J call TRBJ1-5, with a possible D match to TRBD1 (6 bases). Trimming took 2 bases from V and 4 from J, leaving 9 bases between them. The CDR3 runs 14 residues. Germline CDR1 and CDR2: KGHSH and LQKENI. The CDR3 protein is CASSPVDSNQPQHF. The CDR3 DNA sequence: TGTGCCAGCTCACCAGTGGACAGTAATCAGCCCCAGCATTTT.

Written as DNA, the CDR3 is TGTGCCAGCAGCTTAGCGGGCAGGGAATTCATCAATGAGCAGTTCTTC. Translating gives CASSLAGREFINEQFF. The genes are TRBV7-9 and TRBJ2-1, with D tentatively TRBD1 (5 bases). Germline CDR1 SEHNR, CDR2 FQNEAQ (reference sequence). The CDR3 runs to 16 residues. Trimming shortened V by 0 bases and J by 6 bases, and 15 bases separated the two germline ends.

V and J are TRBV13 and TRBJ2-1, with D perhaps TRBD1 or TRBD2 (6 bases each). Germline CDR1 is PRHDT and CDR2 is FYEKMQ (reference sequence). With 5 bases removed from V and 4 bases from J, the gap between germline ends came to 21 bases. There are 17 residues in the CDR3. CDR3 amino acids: CASSPRPPRGGYNEQFF. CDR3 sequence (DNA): TGTGCCAGCAGCCCCCGACCCCCTCGAGGGGGGTACAATGAGCAGTTCTTC.

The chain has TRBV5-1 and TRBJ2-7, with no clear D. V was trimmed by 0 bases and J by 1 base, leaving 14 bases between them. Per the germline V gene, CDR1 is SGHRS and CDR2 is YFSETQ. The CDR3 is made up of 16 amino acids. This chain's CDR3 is CASSLARSAISYEQYF. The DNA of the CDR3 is TGCGCCAGCAGCTTGGCCAGGTCCGCGATATCCTACGAGCAGTACTTC. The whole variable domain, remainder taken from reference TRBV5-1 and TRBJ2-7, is KAGVTQTPRYLIKTRGQQVTLSCSPISGHRSVSWYQQTPGQGLQFLFEYFSETQRNKGNFPGRFSGRQFSNSRSEMNVSTLELGDSALYLCASSLARSAISYEQYFGPGTRLTVT.

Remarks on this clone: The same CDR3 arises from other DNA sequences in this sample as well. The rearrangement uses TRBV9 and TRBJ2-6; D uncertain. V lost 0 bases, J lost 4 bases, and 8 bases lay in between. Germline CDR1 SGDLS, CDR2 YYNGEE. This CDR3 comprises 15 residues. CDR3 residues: CASSVVGSGANVLTF. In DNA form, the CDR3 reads TGTGCCAGCAGCGTAGTAGGGTCGGGGGCCAACGTCCTGACTTTC.

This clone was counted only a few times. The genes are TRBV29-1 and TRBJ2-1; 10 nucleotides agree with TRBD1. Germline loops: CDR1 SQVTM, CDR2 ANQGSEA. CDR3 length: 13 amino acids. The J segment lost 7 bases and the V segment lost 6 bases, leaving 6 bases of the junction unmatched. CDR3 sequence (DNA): TGCAGCGTGAGGGGACAGGGGTTGAATGAGCAGTTCTTC. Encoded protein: CSVRGQGLNEQFF.

CDR3 region: CASSQRGVHTDTQYF. The CDR3 DNA sequence: TGTGCCAGCAGTCAGCGGGGGGTTCACACAGATACGCAGTATTTT. The chain is built from TRBV28 and TRBJ2-3; 9 bases are shared with TRBD2. The CDR3 is 15 amino acids. CDR1 is MDHEN, CDR2 SYDVKM, per germline. Germline trimming cut 5 bases from V and 2 bases from J; bases unmatched to any gene: 5. Looking up the rest from reference TRBV28 and TRBJ2-3 gives the full variable domain: DVKVTQSSRYLVKRTGEKVFLECVQDMDHENMFWYRQDPGLGLRLIYFSYDVKMKEKGDIPEGYSVSREKKERFSLILESASTNQTSMYLCASSQRGVHTDTQYFGPGTRLTVL.

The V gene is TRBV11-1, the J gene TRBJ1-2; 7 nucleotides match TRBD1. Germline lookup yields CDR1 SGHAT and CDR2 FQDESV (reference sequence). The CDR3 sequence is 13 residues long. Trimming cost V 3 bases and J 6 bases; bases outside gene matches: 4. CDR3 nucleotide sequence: TGTGCCAGCAGCTTCGACAGGGAAGATGGCTACACCTTC. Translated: CASSFDREDGYTF.

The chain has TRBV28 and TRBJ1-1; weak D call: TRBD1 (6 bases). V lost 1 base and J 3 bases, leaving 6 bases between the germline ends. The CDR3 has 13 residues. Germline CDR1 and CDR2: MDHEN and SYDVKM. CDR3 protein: CASSLYRDTEAFF. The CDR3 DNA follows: TGTGCCAGCAGTTTATACAGGGACACTGAAGCTTTCTTT.

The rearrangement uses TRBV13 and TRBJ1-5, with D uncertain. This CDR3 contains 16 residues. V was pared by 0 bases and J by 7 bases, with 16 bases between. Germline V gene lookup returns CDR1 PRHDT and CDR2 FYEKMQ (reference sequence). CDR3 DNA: TGTGCCAGCAGCTTAGGCAGAAGGGTGCACGGGCAGCCCCAGCATTTT. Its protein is CASSLGRRVHGQPQHF. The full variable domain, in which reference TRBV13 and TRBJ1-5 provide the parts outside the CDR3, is AAGVIQSPRHLIKEKRETATLKCYPIPRHDTVYWYQQGPGQDPQFLISFYEKMQSDKGSIPDRFSAQQFSDYHSELNMSSLELGDSALYFCASSLGRRVHGQPQHFGDGTRLSIL.